The 10 T cell receptor beta chains below come from one sample, sequenced in a study of lymphopenia after photon versus proton radiotherapy. Some clones are missing from TCRdb's copy, which holds only in-frame ones; the method was immunoSEQ multiplex PCR. The sample includes about 20,000 clones, 80% to 95% seen only once; the top ten take roughly a tenth. The starting material was peripheral blood, obtained from a patient treated with proton-based radiotherapy. These receptors were obtained from a woman aged 65 to 85 with pancreatic cancer. Some clones in this sample may be carry-over from other donors' samples.

The rearrangement uses TRBV2 and TRBJ2-3; no reliable D call. This CDR3 has 14 residues. Germline V gene data show CDR1 as SNHLY and CDR2 as FYNNEI. The V end was cut by 1 base, the J end by 0 bases, with 5 bases between. DNA for the CDR3: TGTGCCAGCAGTGAAGTGCTCAGCACAGATACGCAGTATTTT. Amino acids: CASSEVLSTDTQYF.

J is TRBJ2-3 and V is TRBV28; D gene ambiguous. Trimming removed 5 bases from V and 0 bases from J, with 6 bases in between. Germline lookup yields CDR1 MDHEN and CDR2 SYDVKM. The CDR3 length is 13 residues. CDR3 DNA: TGTGCCAGCAGTCCGCCAAGCACAGATACGCAGTATTTT. It codes for CASSPPSTDTQYF.

This clone showed up just once. J is TRBJ2-1 and V is TRBV11-3; no reliable D call. CDR1 and CDR2 (germline): SGHNT, YENEEA. The CDR3 has 17 amino acids. With 5 bases removed from V and 1 base from J, the gap between germline ends came to 18 bases. The CDR3 DNA is TGTGCCAGCAGCCCAAGGTCGCAGACCCTTTCCTACAATGAGCAGTTCTTC. Protein product: CASSPRSQTLSYNEQFF.

V usage is TRBV7-9 and J usage is TRBJ2-2; D is undetermined. Germline loops: CDR1 SEHNR, CDR2 FQNEAQ (reference sequence). Between the trimmed V and J ends, which lost 5 bases and 1 base, there was a span of 14 bases. The CDR3 consists of 16 residues. Here the CDR3 DNA reads TGTGCCAGCAGCCCTCGGACGGCAGAGAACACCGGGGAGCTGTTTTTT. Amino acid sequence: CASSPRTAENTGELFF.

This rearrangement joins TRBV4-3 to TRBJ2-7, with 8 bases that match TRBD2. From germline, CDR1 is LGHNA and CDR2 YSLEER. Trimming took 6 bases from V and 6 from J; bases not matched to a gene: 13. The CDR3 sequence is 15 residues long. The CDR3 spells CASSPRKLAVSEQYF. In DNA, the CDR3 is TGCGCCAGCAGTCCAAGAAAACTAGCGGTGAGCGAGCAGTACTTC.

The table lists this clone with a count of one. The gene calls are TRBV27 and TRBJ1-2; D possibly corresponds to TRBD1 (6 bases). Deletions cut 0 bases from V and 1 base from J, with 9 bases between. The CDR3 spans 15 residues. CDR1 is MNHEY and CDR2 is SMNVEV in the germline V gene (reference sequence). DNA for the CDR3: TGTGCCAGCAGTTTATCCGGGGGCCTTAACTATGGCTACACCTTC. This translates into CASSLSGGLNYGYTF.

The chain employs TRBV10-3 and TRBJ2-5, with 13 bases fitting TRBD2. CDR1 and CDR2 from the germline V gene are ENHRY and SYGVKD. V was clipped by 10 bases and J by 0 bases; unmatched bases: 5. The length of the CDR3 is 15 residues. The CDR3 here is CATFGTSGNQETQYF. The CDR3 bases are TGTGCCACATTCGGGACTAGCGGGAACCAAGAGACCCAGTACTTC.

This chain joins TRBV4-2 and TRBJ2-3; D not certain. Between the trimmed V and J ends, which lost 0 bases and 0 bases, there was a span of 4 bases. Germline loops: CDR1 LGHNA, CDR2 YNFKEQ. CDR3 length equals 14 residues. This CDR3 reads CASSQDGSTDTQYF. The DNA for the CDR3 is TGTGCCAGCAGCCAAGATGGAAGCACAGATACGCAGTATTTT.

The gene calls are TRBV27 and TRBJ1-3; D ambiguous. Looked up from germline, CDR1 is MNHEY and CDR2 is SMNVEV (reference sequence). Trimming took off 0 bases at V and 2 bases at J, with 11 bases between the two ends. This CDR3 is built from 16 residues. For the CDR3, the DNA is TGTGCCAGCAGTTTATCCGGGCGGCCCGCTGGAAACACCATATATTTT. Residues: CASSLSGRPAGNTIYF.

The chain uses TRBV29-1 and TRBJ2-3, with 7 nucleotides matching TRBD1. J lost 0 bases, V lost 1 base, and 10 bases had no gene match. The V gene's germline CDR1 is SQVTM and CDR2 ANQGSEA. This CDR3 is 17 amino acids long. The CDR3 spells CSVEVDRILSSTDTQYF. The CDR3 DNA reads TGCAGCGTTGAAGTGGACAGGATACTTTCTAGCACAGATACGCAGTATTTT.